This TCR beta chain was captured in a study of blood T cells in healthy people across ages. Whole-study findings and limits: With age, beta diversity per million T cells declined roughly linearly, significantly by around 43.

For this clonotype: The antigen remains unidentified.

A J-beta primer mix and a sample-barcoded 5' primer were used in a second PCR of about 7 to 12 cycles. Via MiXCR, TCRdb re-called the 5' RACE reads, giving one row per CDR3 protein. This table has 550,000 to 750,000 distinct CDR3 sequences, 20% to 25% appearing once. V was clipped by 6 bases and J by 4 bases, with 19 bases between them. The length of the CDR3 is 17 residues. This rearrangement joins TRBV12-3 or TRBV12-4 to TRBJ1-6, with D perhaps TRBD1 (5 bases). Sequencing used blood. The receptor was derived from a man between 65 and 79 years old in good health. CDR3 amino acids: CASRSRTGDTYNSPLHF. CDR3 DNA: TGTGCCAGCAGATCAAGAACAGGCGATACATATAATTCACCCCTCCACTTT.